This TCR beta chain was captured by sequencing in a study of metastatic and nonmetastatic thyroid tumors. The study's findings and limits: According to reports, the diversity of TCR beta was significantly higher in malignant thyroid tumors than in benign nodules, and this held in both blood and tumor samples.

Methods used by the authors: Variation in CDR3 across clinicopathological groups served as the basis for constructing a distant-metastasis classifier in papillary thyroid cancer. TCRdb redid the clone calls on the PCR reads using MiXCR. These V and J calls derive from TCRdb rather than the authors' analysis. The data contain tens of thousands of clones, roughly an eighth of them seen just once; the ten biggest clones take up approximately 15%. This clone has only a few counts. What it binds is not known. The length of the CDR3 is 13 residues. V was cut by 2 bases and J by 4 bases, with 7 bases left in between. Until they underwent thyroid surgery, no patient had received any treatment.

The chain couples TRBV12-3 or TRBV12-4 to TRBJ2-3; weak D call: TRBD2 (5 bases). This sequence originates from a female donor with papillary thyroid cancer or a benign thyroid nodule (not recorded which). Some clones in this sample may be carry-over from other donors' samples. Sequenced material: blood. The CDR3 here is CASSLIGADTQYF. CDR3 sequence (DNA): TGTGCCAGCAGTTTAATCGGGGCAGATACGCAGTATTTT.